A single sample is the source of the 3 T cell receptor beta chains below, sequenced in a study of yellow fever vaccine responses in identical twins. TCRdb reanalysed the RT-PCR reads using MiXCR and keeps one entry per CDR3 protein. The table shows more than 15,000 distinct CDR3 sequences, with under 70% occurring only once. The sequencing here drew on T cells from blood (PBMCs), unsorted or a sorted subset (not recorded which), taken before or after yellow fever vaccination (not recorded which). Source of these receptors: a young woman who received the yellow fever vaccine.

This clonotype was counted between two and nine times. This chain links TRBV6-1 with TRBJ2-1, with 7 bases matching TRBD1. The CDR3 totals 15 residues. J lost 0 bases, V lost 6 bases, and 5 bases had no gene match. Germline CDR1 reads MNHNS; CDR2 reads SASEGT. CDR3 in amino acids: CASRNTGASYNEQFF. CDR3 in DNA: TGTGCCAGCAGAAATACAGGGGCCTCCTACAATGAGCAGTTCTTC.

The chain combines TRBV4-2 with TRBJ2-6, with D tentatively TRBD1 (5 bases). Germline V gene data show CDR1 as LGHNA and CDR2 as YNFKEQ. Trimming took off 0 bases at V and 3 bases at J, with 12 bases between the two ends. This CDR3 contains 17 residues. This chain's CDR3 is CASSQDIGQVGANVLTF. In DNA form, the CDR3 reads TGTGCCAGCAGCCAAGATATCGGACAAGTTGGGGCCAACGTCCTGACTTTC.

The chain is built from TRBV20-1 and TRBJ2-1; D is possibly TRBD2 (5 bases). V was trimmed by 0 bases and J by 6 bases, leaving 6 bases between them. The CDR3 sequence is 12 residues long. Germline lookup yields CDR1 DFQATT and CDR2 SNEGSKA (reference sequence). The CDR3 region is CSARELVNEQFF. The CDR3 bases are TGCAGTGCTAGAGAACTAGTCAATGAGCAGTTCTTC.